Reported below is one T cell receptor beta chain. CDR1 and CDR2 from the germline V gene are MNHEY and SVGEGT. This CDR3 is built from 13 residues. Between the trimmed V and J ends, which lost 5 bases and 6 bases, there was a span of 10 bases. This entry comes from a study of T-cell memory formation after mild COVID-19. TCRdb itself ran the 5' RACE reads through MiXCR, one entry per CDR3 protein. The repertoire holds just over 300,000 distinct CDR3 sequences, roughly a fifth seen once, with around 20% in the top ten. V and J are TRBV6-2 or TRBV6-3 and TRBJ1-4; D remains ambiguous. Material: PBMCs or a T cell subset sorted from them (not recorded which). This TCR came from a man aged 18-30 years who had mild COVID-19 (a few samples of this study predate the infection). Cell type and time point are not known. The CDR3 DNA reads as TGTGCCAGCAGTATCGACGCTTATGAAAAACTGTTTTTT. Its translation: CASSIDAYEKLFF.